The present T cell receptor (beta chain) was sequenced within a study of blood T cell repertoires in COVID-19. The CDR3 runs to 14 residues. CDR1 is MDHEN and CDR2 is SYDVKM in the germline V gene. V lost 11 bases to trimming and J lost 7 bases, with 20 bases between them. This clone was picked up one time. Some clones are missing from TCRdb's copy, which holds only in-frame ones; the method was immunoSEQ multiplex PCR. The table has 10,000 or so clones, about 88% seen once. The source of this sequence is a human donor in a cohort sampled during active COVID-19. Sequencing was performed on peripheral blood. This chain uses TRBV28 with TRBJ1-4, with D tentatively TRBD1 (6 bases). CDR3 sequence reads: CASKGGGSREKLFF. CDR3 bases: TGTGCCTCAAAGGGGGGGGGATCACGTGAAAAACTGTTTTTT.